This T cell receptor beta chain was profiled in a study of T-cell memory formation after mild COVID-19. As for the study in general: Largely donor-specific TCR clusters were found. Findings and caveats of the study: Some responding clones appeared in pre-infection memory, suggesting cross-reactive memory joined. The study found balanced CD4/CD8 in clones contracting day 15 to 85 and a CD4+ lean in later expanders.

With 4 bases removed from V and 10 bases from J, the gap between germline ends came to 11 bases. Germline assignment: CDR1 LGHDT and CDR2 YNNKEL (reference sequence). The CDR3 totals 12 residues. TCRdb fed the 5' RACE reads into MiXCR, producing one record per CDR3 protein. This sample has about 560,000 distinct CDR3 sequences, with over 15% found just once. Notes on this clonotype: The antigen is not known.

Sequenced material: PBMCs or a T cell subset sorted from them (not recorded which). The clonotype was recovered from an adult woman who had mild COVID-19 (a few samples of this study predate the infection). Cell type and time point are not known. The chain is built from TRBV3-1 and TRBJ2-1; a weak D match, TRBD2 (5 bases). CDR3 nucleotides: TGTGCCAGCAGCCTATTGGAGCGGGAGCAGTTCTTC. Amino acid sequence: CASSLLEREQFF.